The rows below give T cell receptor beta chains drawn from one sample of a study of vaccination and CD4 T cells after COVID-19. Their antigens remain unidentified. TCRdb recomputed calls from the PCR reads with MiXCR, one row per CDR3 protein. The table lists around 5,700 distinct CDR3 sequences, 41% of them singletons. Sequenced input: CD4+ T cells from blood, cultured in vitro. Every receptor here comes from a human donor in good health. The CDR3 runs from the conserved cysteine through the conserved F or W. Fields, in order: V gene, J gene, CDR3 protein.

TRBV19	TRBJ2-5	CASSVRIQETQYF
TRBV11-2	TRBJ1-2	CASSSPSVNYGYTF
TRBV19	TRBJ2-7	CASSMDQATAYEQYF
TRBV30	TRBJ1-6	CAWKSAGYNSPLHF
TRBV19	TRBJ2-3	CASTLLAGGPSDTQYF
TRBV28	TRBJ2-5	CASTNFADSGQETQYF
TRBV7-6	TRBJ2-3	CTSSLVPLAGGMIGTDTQYF
TRBV19	TRBJ2-1	CASGTAALGYNEQFF
TRBV15	TRBJ1-3	CATSRAGTGWENTIYF
TRBV6-1	TRBJ1-6	CASSPGQTNSPLHF
TRBV2	TRBJ1-1	CASSGRGNTEAFF
TRBV28	TRBJ2-2	CASSLGGQALNTGELFF
TRBV6-1	TRBJ1-1	CASRPQQGGTEAFF
TRBV7-2	TRBJ1-6	CASSLEGRGINSPLHF
TRBV15	TRBJ1-1	CATSRDRATEAFF
TRBV6-1	TRBJ1-4	CAKGPEVGEKLFF
TRBV5-4	TRBJ2-5	CASSYPARVAGVETQYF
TRBV15	TRBJ1-2	CATSRGGQGGNYGYTF
TRBV12-3/TRBV12-4	TRBJ1-2	CASSLGGGLYGYTF
TRBV19	TRBJ2-7	CATAGLAGGGEQYF
TRBV10-3	TRBJ2-3	CAISRGSTSTDTQYF
TRBV27	TRBJ2-4	CASSSDRLGIQYF
TRBV12-3/TRBV12-4	TRBJ1-2	CASSSPYNRFRGIYGYTF
TRBV7-9	TRBJ1-5	CASSFDGVGQPQHF
TRBV4-1	TRBJ2-1	CASSQAGLEYNEQFF
TRBV7-6	TRBJ2-1	CASSTAGTSSYNEQFF
TRBV5-1	TRBJ1-3	CASSGGTGISGNTIYF
TRBV7-9	TRBJ1-5	CASSLMGTRNNQPQHF
TRBV7-2	TRBJ2-1	CASSMEDPVSDRFTYNEQFF
TRBV6-1	TRBJ1-6	CASSARDRNSPLHF
TRBV19	TRBJ1-5	CASSTGGAGNQPQHF
TRBV20-1	TRBJ2-2	CSATGLAGVTGELFF
TRBV6-1	TRBJ2-3	CASSRIQGGQFDRTDTQYF
TRBV19	TRBJ2-3	CASSIPGVPDTQYF
TRBV6-2/TRBV6-3	TRBJ2-3	CASTLAGGKDTQYF
TRBV6-2/TRBV6-3	TRBJ1-5	CASSYWTNQPQHF
TRBV11-3	TRBJ2-1	CASSLLGAGANEQFF
TRBV5-6	TRBJ1-5	CASSLTGALYQPQHF
TRBV7-2	TRBJ1-2	CASSPRAGSTLQYGYTF
TRBV21-1	TRBJ2-6	CAIPRQGAKNSGANVLTF
TRBV7-2	TRBJ1-1	CASSSSILDTEAFF
TRBV30	TRBJ2-7	CAYTTGIYEQYF
TRBV6-2/TRBV6-3	TRBJ2-5	CASSRSGGVETQYF
TRBV6-2/TRBV6-3	TRBJ2-5	CASRRKTSQSPQETQYF
TRBV20-1	TRBJ1-2	CMSPGQRYGYTF